The T cell receptor beta chain described here comes from a study of graft-versus-host responses after intestinal transplantation. Regarding this clone: Antigen unknown.

Generated by immunoSEQ multiplex PCR, the TCRdb table keeps only in-frame clones and is missing some. This table has under 95,000 clones, around 89% appearing once. The specimen was unstimulated CD8+ T cells sorted from spleen or lymph node cells, collected before intestinal transplant. This TCR was sampled from a human donor who received an intestinal transplant.

CDR3 sequence: CASSDSNTEAFF. CDR3 nucleotide sequence: TGTGCCAGCAGTGATTCTAACACTGAAGCTTTCTTT. This rearrangement joins TRBV2 to TRBJ1-1; D is undetermined. In germline, CDR1 is SNHLY, CDR2 FYNNEI. There are 12 residues in the CDR3. V dropped 3 bases and J dropped 2 bases, with 4 bases sitting between them.